This section outlines one TCR beta chain sequence together with its context. Germline V gives CDR1 LNHDA, CDR2 SQIVND (reference sequence). The CDR3 extends over 13 amino acids. V shed 4 bases and J shed 4 bases, with 10 bases lying between them. Libraries were prepared by immunoSEQ multiplex PCR; TCRdb keeps only in-frame clonotypes and omits some of them. The sample includes over 350,000 clones, about 85% seen only once; the top ten take under 2%. The data were obtained in a study of blood T cell repertoires in COVID-19. Study-wide background: The study drew acute and convalescent COVID-19 samples from the United States, Italy and Spain.

Membership in each cohort depended on participant-reported clinical history. The J gene is TRBJ1-1, the V gene TRBV19; D remains unclear. The source is a woman aged 18-30 years with acute COVID-19. The sample comprised PBMCs or T cells enriched from blood (not recorded which). This CDR3 reads CASSTLSSTEAFF. CDR3 nucleotide sequence: TGTGCCAGTAGTACGTTGTCTTCCACTGAAGCTTTCTTT.